This T cell receptor (beta chain) was documented in a study of metastatic and nonmetastatic thyroid tumors. Across the study: Repertoire comparisons spanned blood and tumor or nodule tissue from malignant and benign thyroid patients.

General study findings and limits: In blood and tumor, TCR beta diversity was reportedly significantly higher in malignant thyroid tumors than in benign nodules.

Per the original methods: A papillary thyroid cancer distant-metastasis classifier was built from CDR3 differences across clinicopathological groups. Via MiXCR, TCRdb re-called the PCR reads. These V and J calls are TCRdb output, not the study's own analysis. The table records about 9,000 clones, roughly 15% of them present only once. The V end lost 6 bases, the J end lost 2 bases, and 8 bases lay between the germline ends. CDR1 is SNHLY and CDR2 is FYNNEI in the germline V gene. The CDR3 runs to 13 residues. This clone has ten or more counts. What it recognizes is unknown. Patients underwent thyroid surgery, and none had received any treatment before it.

The clonotype was recovered from a female donor with papillary thyroid cancer or a benign thyroid nodule (not recorded which). Some clones in this sample may be carry-over from other donors' samples. The chain links TRBV2 to TRBJ1-3; D uncertain. Sequencing input: blood. The CDR3 sequence: CASSTDAGNTIYF. CDR3 nucleotides: TGTGCCAGCAGCACGGACGCTGGAAACACCATATATTTT.